Shown below are 15 T cell receptor beta chains from a single sample sequenced in a study of shared clonotypes between healthy human individuals. Using immunoSEQ multiplex PCR, the repertoire was profiled, and TCRdb retains in-frame clones only, with some absent. The sample consists of hundreds of thousands of clones, about 95% of them appearing once. CD45RO-negative, CCR7-positively selected cells formed the naive CD8 fraction, excluding terminally differentiated effector memory CD45RA+ cells. The specimen was naive CD8+ T cells sorted from blood. The receptors were sampled from a woman between 25 and 40 years old in good health.

The rearrangement uses TRBV7-9 and TRBJ2-7; weak D call: TRBD2 (5 bases). In germline, CDR1 is SEHNR, CDR2 FQNEAQ (reference sequence). The ends were cut back, 5 bases at V and 3 bases at J, with 11 bases in the middle. The CDR3 runs 13 residues. In DNA, the CDR3 is TGTGCCAGCAGCAACGAGAGGGACTACGAGCAGTACTTC. Translating gives CASSNERDYEQYF.

The CDR3 loop is CASSSEQFF. In DNA form, the CDR3 reads TGTGCCAGCAGTTCCGAGCAGTTCTTC. This rearrangement joins TRBV2 to TRBJ2-1; D is unresolved. V shed 5 bases and J shed 10 bases, with 3 bases lying between them. The CDR3 extends over 9 amino acids. Germline-derived CDR1 and CDR2 are SNHLY and FYNNEI.

The V and J genes are TRBV5-1 and TRBJ2-7, with 14 bases matching TRBD2. V trimming: 4 bases; J trimming: 4 bases; junction bases outside the gene matches: 10. In germline, CDR1 is SGHRS, CDR2 YFSETQ. CDR3 length: 17 residues. DNA of the CDR3: TGCGCCAGCAGCACGGGACTAGCGGGAGCCATAGTTTACGAGCAGTACTTC. This sequence encodes CASSTGLAGAIVYEQYF.

This chain joins TRBV7-9 and TRBJ2-7; 12 nucleotides align to TRBD2. The CDR3 covers 17 residues. After removal of 5 bases from V and 0 bases from J, the junction contained 8 bases not matched to a gene. Germline CDR1 reads SEHNR; CDR2 reads FQNEAQ (reference sequence). The DNA of the CDR3 is TGTGCCAGCAGCCAGGGACTAGCGGGCCTGCTCTCCTACGAGCAGTACTTC. This sequence encodes CASSQGLAGLLSYEQYF.

The chain recombines TRBV28 with TRBJ2-5; TRBD1 matches at 9 bases. The DNA matches TRBJ2-7 better at its end, which makes the J call doubtful. CDR3 length equals 14 residues. Germline CDR1 and CDR2: MDHEN and SYDVKM. DNA for the CDR3: TGTGCCAGCAGTTCCACCGGGACAGGGCACGAGCAGTACTTC. Its protein is CASSSTGTGHEQYF.

The CDR3 region is CASSTGTLRDTIYF. In nucleotides, the CDR3 is TGTGCCAGCAGCACCGGGACTCTTCGGGACACCATATATTTT. V is TRBV28 and J is TRBJ1-3; tentative D call: TRBD1 (5 bases). Between the trimmed V and J ends, which lost 6 bases and 8 bases, there was a span of 17 bases. CDR1 is MDHEN, CDR2 SYDVKM, per germline. CDR3 length: 14 amino acids.

The chain uses TRBV27 and TRBJ2-2; 13 nucleotides agree with TRBD2. Germline-derived CDR1 and CDR2 are MNHEY and SMNVEV (reference sequence). J lost 7 bases, V lost 6 bases, and 8 bases had no gene match. The CDR3 loop spans 16 amino acids. The CDR3 bases are TGTGCCAGCAGCCCTGGGACTAGCGGGAAAAGCGGGGAGCTGTTTTTT. Translating it yields CASSPGTSGKSGELFF.

This rearrangement joins TRBV27 to TRBJ2-7; 10 bases fit TRBD2. The V segment lost 6 bases and the J segment 4 bases; nucleotides outside the gene matches: 12. CDR3 length: 16 amino acids. Germline V gives CDR1 MNHEY, CDR2 SMNVEV (reference sequence). Written as DNA, the CDR3 is TGTGCCAGCAGCTTTGCGCTAGCGGGAGTTTTATACGAGCAGTACTTC. Its protein product is CASSFALAGVLYEQYF.

This clone was picked up one time. The rearrangement links TRBV5-6 to TRBJ2-1; D call uncertain. This CDR3 contains 12 residues. Germline loops: CDR1 SGHDT, CDR2 YYEEEE. Trimming shortened V by 0 bases and J by 9 bases, and 7 bases separated the two germline ends. Here the CDR3 reads CASSLVGREQFF. The CDR3 region has the DNA TGTGCCAGCAGCTTGGTTGGGCGTGAGCAGTTCTTC.

The rearrangement uses TRBV6-6 and TRBJ2-7; D is possibly TRBD1 (6 bases). Trimming shortened V by 4 bases and J by 5 bases, and 18 bases separated the two germline ends. The CDR3 length is 15 residues. Per germline, CDR1 MNHNY and CDR2 SVGAGI (reference sequence). DNA of the CDR3: TGTGCCAGCAGTTCACAGGGTGCAGGGTCCGACGAGCAGTACTTC. It yields the protein CASSSQGAGSDEQYF.

The rearrangement uses TRBV19 and TRBJ2-5, with TRBD2 identical over 8 bases. Matching the DNA end better, TRBJ2-7 makes the J call doubtful. There are 16 residues in the CDR3. Per the germline V gene, CDR1 is LNHDA and CDR2 is SQIVND (reference sequence). The CDR3 region has the DNA TGTGCCAGTAGTCCGCTTAGCGGGATCAGCTCCTACGAGCAGTACTTC. This codes for CASSPLSGISSYEQYF.

Regarding this clone: The sample holds other DNA sequences that translate to the same CDR3. The chain uses TRBV27 and TRBJ1-2; the D is unclear. The V and J ends lost 6 bases and 4 bases respectively, with 12 bases between them. The CDR3 is made up of 13 amino acids. The germline V gene encodes CDR1 MNHEY and CDR2 SMNVEV (reference sequence). Here the CDR3 DNA reads TGTGCCAGCAGCCTTTCACAAGGCTATGGCTACACCTTC. Protein sequence: CASSLSQGYGYTF.

The chain combines TRBV7-6 with TRBJ2-1, with 8 bases fitting TRBD2. CDR1 SGHVS and CDR2 FNYEAQ come from the germline V gene. This CDR3 comprises 17 residues. With 0 bases clipped from V and 2 bases from J, the junction kept 6 bases outside the gene matches. CDR3 loop: CASSLAGSGSPYNEQFF. CDR3 DNA: TGTGCCAGCAGCTTAGCAGGCAGCGGGAGCCCCTACAATGAGCAGTTCTTC.

The chain has TRBV5-4 and TRBJ2-7; 10 positions agree with TRBD2. Trimming cost V 4 bases and J 3 bases; bases outside gene matches: 7. The CDR3 length is 15 residues. Germline V CDR1 and CDR2: SGHNT, YYREEE (reference sequence). The CDR3, as DNA: TGTGCCAGCAGCGGCCGGACTAGCGGATACTACGAGCAGTACTTC. It translates to CASSGRTSGYYEQYF.

V usage is TRBV25-1 and J usage is TRBJ2-7; 12 positions agree with TRBD2. This CDR3 comprises 13 residues. The germline V gene has CDR1 MGHDK and CDR2 SYGVNS. The junction had 3 bases not matched to a gene; V was cut back by 5 bases and J by 7 bases. The CDR3 sequence: CASSLGLAGEQYF. For the CDR3, the DNA is TGTGCCAGCAGTTTAGGACTAGCGGGAGAGCAGTACTTC.